These 12 T cell receptor beta chains came from one sample sequenced in a study of T cell responses to AZD1222 COVID-19 vaccine. Produced via immunoSEQ multiplex PCR; TCRdb's table is partial and in-frame only. The data contain some 100,000 clones, roughly 86% of them singletons. The sequences come from peripheral blood, collected 28 days after the second AZD1222 dose. Every receptor here comes from an adult who received the AZD1222 COVID-19 vaccine.

The chain employs TRBV28 and TRBJ2-7; 10 bases are shared with TRBD2. This CDR3 is 15 amino acids long. Per germline, CDR1 MDHEN and CDR2 SYDVKM. V was clipped by 3 bases and J by 5 bases; unmatched bases: 7. The CDR3 DNA sequence: TGTGCCAGCAGTTTGGCTAGCGGGAGTTCACACGAGCAGTACTTC. Encoded protein: CASSLASGSSHEQYF.

The V call is TRBV5-1, the J call TRBJ1-2, with D uncertain. The CDR3 totals 12 residues. Germline V gene data show CDR1 as SGHRS and CDR2 as YFSETQ. Trimming cost V 0 bases and J 5 bases, with 5 bases left between them. CDR3 bases: TGCGCCAGCAGCTTGGATGAATATGGCTACACCTTC. It encodes CASSLDEYGYTF.

The chain is built from TRBV4-1 and TRBJ2-7, with unresolved D. The CDR3 has 13 residues. In germline, CDR1 is MGHRA, CDR2 YSYEKL. V dropped 2 bases and J dropped 6 bases, with 11 bases sitting between them. CDR3 coding DNA: TGCGCCAGCAGCCAAAACCCGTGGCTCGAGCAGTACTTC. Translating gives CASSQNPWLEQYF.

The V call is TRBV4-2, the J call TRBJ1-2, with 9 bases matching TRBD1. Per germline, CDR1 LGHNA and CDR2 YNFKEQ. V was pared by 4 bases and J by 4 bases, with 1 base of the junction left unmatched. This CDR3 contains 13 residues. CDR3 loop: CASSRDRVYGYTF. The CDR3 DNA follows: TGTGCCAGCAGCCGGGACAGGGTCTATGGCTACACCTTC.

The genes are TRBV2 and TRBJ2-5, with unresolved D. V was trimmed by 2 bases and J by 13 bases, leaving 14 bases between them. CDR1 is SNHLY, CDR2 FYNNEI, per germline. This CDR3 is 12 amino acids long. As DNA, the CDR3 is TGTGCCAGCAGTGAATTGTCGTTACAAGGGTACTTC. This gives the protein CASSELSLQGYF.

The chain couples TRBV2 to TRBJ2-1; 12 bases agree with TRBD2. V was pared by 2 bases and J by 7 bases, with 3 bases of the junction left unmatched. This CDR3 spans 15 amino acids. The germline gives CDR1 SNHLY, CDR2 FYNNEI. The CDR3 sequence is CASSELAGGINEQFF. In DNA form, the CDR3 reads TGTGCCAGCAGTGAACTAGCGGGGGGGATAAATGAGCAGTTCTTC. Full variable domain (remainder filled in from reference TRBV2 and TRBJ2-1): EPEVTQTPSHQVTQMGQEVILRCVPISNHLYFYWYRQILGQKVEFLVSFYNNEISEKSEIFDDQFSVERPDGSNFTLKIRSTKLEDSAMYFCASSELAGGINEQFFGPGTRLTVL.

V gene TRBV5-1 combines with J gene TRBJ2-7; tentative D call: TRBD2 (6 bases). Germline V gives CDR1 SGHRS, CDR2 YFSETQ. The CDR3 is 14 amino acids. V shed 4 bases and J shed 2 bases, with 13 bases lying between them. As DNA, the CDR3 is TGCGCCAGCAGCCGGGGTCGGGGGACCTACGAGCAGTACTTC. It codes for CASSRGRGTYEQYF.

The rearrangement uses TRBV15 and TRBJ2-3, with TRBD2 matching 7 bases. The germline V gene has CDR1 LNHNV and CDR2 YYDKDF (reference sequence). The CDR3 covers 16 residues. Unmatched junction bases numbered 5, after V lost 0 bases and J lost 2 bases. The CDR3 DNA reads as TGTGCCACCAGCAGAGATTGGCTAGCGGACACAGATACGCAGTATTTT. Protein product: CATSRDWLADTDTQYF.

This sequence joins TRBV7-9 and TRBJ2-5; no definite D call. The CDR3 is made up of 13 amino acids. V dropped 5 bases and J dropped 2 bases, with 9 bases sitting between them. CDR1 SEHNR and CDR2 FQNEAQ come from the germline V gene (reference sequence). CDR3 coding DNA: TGTGCCAGCAGCAGAGTGGGTCAAGAGACCCAGTACTTC. Translated: CASSRVGQETQYF.

The chain couples TRBV5-1 to TRBJ2-1; D is ambiguous. The CDR3 is 17 amino acids. V dropped 0 bases and J dropped 10 bases, with 23 bases sitting between them. Germline CDR1 and CDR2: SGHRS and YFSETQ. CDR3 DNA sequence: TGCGCCAGCAGCTTGGGTCCCCAAAATCCCTCCCGAGACGAGCAGTTCTTC. This gives the protein CASSLGPQNPSRDEQFF.

J is TRBJ2-3 and V is TRBV7-9; 9 bases agree with TRBD2. The germline CDR1 and CDR2 sequences are SEHNR and FQNEAQ (reference sequence). The CDR3 sequence is 16 residues long. V dropped 3 bases and J dropped 3; count of bases not matched to a gene: 7. DNA of the CDR3: TGTGCCAGCAGCTTCCCGGGCACTAGCGGGACAGATACGCAGTATTTT. Protein sequence: CASSFPGTSGTDTQYF.

V is TRBV6-2 or TRBV6-3 and J is TRBJ2-7; the D gene is possibly TRBD1 (6 bases). The CDR3 loop spans 15 amino acids. V lost 6 bases, J lost 2 bases, and 17 bases lay in between. Germline V gene lookup returns CDR1 MNHEY and CDR2 SVGEGT. CDR3 amino acids: CASSPSGTQAYEQYF. In DNA, the CDR3 is TGTGCCAGCAGCCCCTCGGGGACACAAGCCTACGAGCAGTACTTC.